Here is one TCR beta chain with its context. This entry belongs to a study of T cell responses to AZD1222 COVID-19 vaccine. Produced via immunoSEQ multiplex PCR; TCRdb's table is partial and in-frame only. The sample contains around 72,000 clones, around 87% of which appear only once. The sequencing used peripheral blood, collected on day 0 of AZD1222 vaccination. This sequence was found in an adult in good health.

The CDR3 nucleotides are TGTGCCAGCAGCGTGGACAGGGGAAGAACCGGGGAGCTGTTTTTT. The encoded protein is CASSVDRGRTGELFF. The genes are TRBV11-2 and TRBJ2-2; 9 bases line up with TRBD1. J was trimmed by 5 bases and V by 5 bases; bases with no gene match: 6. From germline, CDR1 is SGHAT and CDR2 FQNNGV. This CDR3 contains 15 residues.